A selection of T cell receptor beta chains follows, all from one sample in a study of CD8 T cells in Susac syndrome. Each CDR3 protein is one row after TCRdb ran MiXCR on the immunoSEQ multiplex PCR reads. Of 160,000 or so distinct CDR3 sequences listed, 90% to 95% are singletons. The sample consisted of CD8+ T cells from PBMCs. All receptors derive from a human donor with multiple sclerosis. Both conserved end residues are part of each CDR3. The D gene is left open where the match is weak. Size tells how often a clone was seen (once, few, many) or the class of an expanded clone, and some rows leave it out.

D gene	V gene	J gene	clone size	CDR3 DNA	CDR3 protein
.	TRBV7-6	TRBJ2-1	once	TGTGCCAGCAGCTTAGCAATGCCGGGTCCGGTATACAATGAGCAGTTCTTC	CASSLAMPGPVYNEQFF
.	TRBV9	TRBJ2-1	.	TGTGCCAGCAGCGTATGGGCCGGTGGCGGGAAGATAACCTACAATGAGCAGTTCTTC	CASSVWAGGGKITYNEQFF
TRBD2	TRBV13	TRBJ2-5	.	TGTGCCAGCAGCCGGCGTCCTAGCGGGACTGGGGAGACCCAGTACTTC	CASSRRPSGTGETQYF
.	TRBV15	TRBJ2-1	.	TGTGCCACCAGTAGAGCGGGTGCTGCGAATGAGCAGTTCTTC	CATSRAGAANEQFF
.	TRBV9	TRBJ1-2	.	TGTGCCAGCAGCCCTGACTACACCTTC	CASSPDYTF
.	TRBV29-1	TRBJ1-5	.	TGCAGCGGCCTCCGGGGCTATAGCAATCAGCCCCAGCATTTT	CSGLRGYSNQPQHF
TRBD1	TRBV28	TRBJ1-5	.	TGTGCCAGCAGCCAACCTGGGACAGGGACTCAGCCCCAGCATTTT	CASSQPGTGTQPQHF
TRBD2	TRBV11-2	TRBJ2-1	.	TGTGCCAGCAGCTTACTAGCGGGAGGGCCCTCCTACAATGAGCAGTTCTTC	CASSLLAGGPSYNEQFF
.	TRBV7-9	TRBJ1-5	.	TGTGCCAGCAGCTTAAAAGGGGACAATCAGCCCCAGCATTTT	CASSLKGDNQPQHF
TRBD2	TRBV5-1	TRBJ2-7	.	TGCGCCAGCAGCTTGGGTAAGGGTTCGAGGACTAGCGGGTACGAGCAGTACTTC	CASSLGKGSRTSGYEQYF
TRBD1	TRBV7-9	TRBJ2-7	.	TGTGCCAGCAGCACCGGGACAGGGGTCGGTGAGCAGTACTTC	CASSTGTGVGEQYF
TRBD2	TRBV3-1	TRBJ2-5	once	TGTGCCAGCAGCCAAGATAGCGGGGGGTCGGAGACCCAGTACTTC	CASSQDSGGSETQYF
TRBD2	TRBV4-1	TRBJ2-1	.	TGCGCCAGCAGCGCTCGAGCGGGAGACGGTGGTAATGAGCAGTTCTTC	CASSARAGDGGNEQFF
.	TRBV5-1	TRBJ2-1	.	TGCGCCAGCAGCCAAGGGGACCCCGTGTCTGATGAGCAGTTCTTC	CASSQGDPVSDEQFF
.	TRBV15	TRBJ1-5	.	TGTGCCACCAGCGCAGGAGGAAGCAATCAGCCCCAGCATTTT	CATSAGGSNQPQHF
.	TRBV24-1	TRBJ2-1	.	TGTGCCACCATTTCCCTTCAGGGCAGCTACAATGAGCAGTTCTTC	CATISLQGSYNEQFF
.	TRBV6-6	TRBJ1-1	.	TGTGCCAGCAGTTACTCTCATTCAGAGAACACTGAAGCTTTCTTT	CASSYSHSENTEAFF
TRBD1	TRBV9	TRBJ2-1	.	TGTGCCAGCAGCGTCACCGGGACAGGGTTTAACAATGAGCAGTTCTTC	CASSVTGTGFNNEQFF
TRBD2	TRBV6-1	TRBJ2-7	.	TGTGCCAGCAGTCCAGTGCTGGGACTAGCGGGAGGGCCAGCTCCCGAGCAGTACTTC	CASSPVLGLAGGPAPEQYF
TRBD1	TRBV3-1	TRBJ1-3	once	TGTGCCAGCAGCCGACAGGGGTTCGGGTCTGGAAACACCATATATTTT	CASSRQGFGSGNTIYF
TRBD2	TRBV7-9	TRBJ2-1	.	TGTGCCAGCAGCCTCGTCCTAGCGGGAGGTCAGTTCTTC	CASSLVLAGGQFF
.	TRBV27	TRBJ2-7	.	TGTGCCAGCAGTTTAAAGCCGGGAGTCTTAGACGAGCAGTACTTC	CASSLKPGVLDEQYF
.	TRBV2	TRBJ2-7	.	TGTGCCAGTGTGGAGGGGCGCTACGAGCAGTACTTC	CASVEGRYEQYF
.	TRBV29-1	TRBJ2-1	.	TGCAGCGTTGACGGGGGAGTGGTCAATGAGCAGTTCTTC	CSVDGGVVNEQFF
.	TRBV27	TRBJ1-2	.	TGTGCCAGCAGTTTATCGGCAGGGGCTAACTATGGCTACACCTTC	CASSLSAGANYGYTF
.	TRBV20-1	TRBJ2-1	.	TGCAGTGCTATGCCCTCGGACAGACTGGGGAATGAGCAGTTCTTC	CSAMPSDRLGNEQFF